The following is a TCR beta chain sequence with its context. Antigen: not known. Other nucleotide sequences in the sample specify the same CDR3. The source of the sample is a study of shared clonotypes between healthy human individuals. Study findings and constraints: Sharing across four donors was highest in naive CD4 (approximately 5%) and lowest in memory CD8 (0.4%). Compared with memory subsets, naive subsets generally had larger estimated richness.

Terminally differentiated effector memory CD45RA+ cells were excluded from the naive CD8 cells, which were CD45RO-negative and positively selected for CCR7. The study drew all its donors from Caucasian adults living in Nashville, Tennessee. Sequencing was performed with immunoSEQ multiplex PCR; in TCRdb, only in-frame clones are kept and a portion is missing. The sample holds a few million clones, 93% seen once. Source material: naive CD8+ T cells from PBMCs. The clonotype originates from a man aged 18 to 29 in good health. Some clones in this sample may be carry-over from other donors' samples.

This chain's CDR3 is CASSVDGGSYEQYF. Here the CDR3 DNA reads TGTGCCAGCAGCGTAGATGGCGGCTCCTACGAGCAGTACTTC. The chain has TRBV9 and TRBJ2-7; D call uncertain. The CDR3 is 14 residues long. Trimming took off 0 bases at V and 0 bases at J, with 7 bases between the two ends. Per germline, CDR1 SGDLS and CDR2 YYNGEE.